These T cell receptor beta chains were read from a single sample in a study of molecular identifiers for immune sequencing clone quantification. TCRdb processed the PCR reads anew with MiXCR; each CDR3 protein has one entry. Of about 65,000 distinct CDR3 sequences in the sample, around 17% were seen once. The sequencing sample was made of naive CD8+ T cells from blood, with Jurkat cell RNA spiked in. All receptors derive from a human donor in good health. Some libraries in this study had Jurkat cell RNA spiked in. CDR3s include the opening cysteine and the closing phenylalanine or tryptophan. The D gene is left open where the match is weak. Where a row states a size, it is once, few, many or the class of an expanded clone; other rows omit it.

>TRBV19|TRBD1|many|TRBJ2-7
CASSWTGDYEQYF
TGTGCCAGTAGTTGGACAGGAGACTACGAGCAGTACTTC
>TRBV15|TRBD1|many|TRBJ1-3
CATSPTGALGNTIYF
TGTGCCACCAGCCCCACAGGGGCGCTTGGAAACACCATATATTTT
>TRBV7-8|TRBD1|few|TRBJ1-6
CASTTDPYIGGDRDSPLHF
TGTGCCAGCACCACGGATCCTTACATTGGGGGGGACAGGGATTCACCCCTCCACTTT
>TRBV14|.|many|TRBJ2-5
CASSQRSIQETQYF
TGTGCCAGCAGTCAGCGAAGTATACAAGAGACCCAGTACTTC
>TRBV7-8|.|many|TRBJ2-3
CASSLVVAGGSDTQYF
TGTGCCAGCAGCTTAGTTGTGGCAGGGGGGTCAGATACGCAGTATTTT
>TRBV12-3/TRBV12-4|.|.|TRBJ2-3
CASSWSYTQYF
TGTGCCAGCAGTTGGAGCTATACGCAGTATTTT
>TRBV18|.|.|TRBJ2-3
CASSGLTLDRTDTQYF
TGTGCCAGCTCAGGATTAACTCTGGATCGCACAGATACGCAGTATTTT
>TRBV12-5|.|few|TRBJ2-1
CASGQQSYNEQFF
TGTGCTAGTGGACAGCAATCCTACAATGAGCAGTTCTTC
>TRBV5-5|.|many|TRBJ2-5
CASSLVGSRETQYF
TGTGCCAGCAGCTTGGTTGGTAGTAGAGAGACCCAGTACTTC
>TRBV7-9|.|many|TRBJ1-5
CASSLLDQPQHF
TGTGCCAGCAGCCTCTTGGATCAGCCCCAGCATTTT
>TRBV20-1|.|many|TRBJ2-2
CSARDSEGPFTGELFF
TGCAGTGCTAGAGATAGCGAGGGCCCATTCACCGGGGAGCTGTTTTTT
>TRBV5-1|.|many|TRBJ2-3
CASSLSLSTDTQYF
TGCGCCAGCAGCTTGAGTTTGAGCACAGATACGCAGTATTTT
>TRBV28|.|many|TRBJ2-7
CASSPWWYEQYF
TGTGCCAGCAGCCCTTGGTGGTACGAGCAGTACTTC
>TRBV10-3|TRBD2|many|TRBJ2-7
CAISESDVGTSGIYEQYF
TGTGCCATCAGTGAGTCAGATGTAGGGACTAGCGGGATCTACGAGCAGTACTTC
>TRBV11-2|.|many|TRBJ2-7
CASSPGTYEQYF
TGTGCCAGCAGCCCCGGGACCTACGAGCAGTACTTC
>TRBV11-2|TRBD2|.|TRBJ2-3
CASSLAGGATDTQYF
TGCGCCAGCAGCTTAGCCGGGGGGGCCACAGATACGCAGTATTTT
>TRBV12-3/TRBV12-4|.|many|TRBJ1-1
CASSFGAEAFF
TGTGCCAGCAGTTTTGGTGCTGAAGCTTTCTTT
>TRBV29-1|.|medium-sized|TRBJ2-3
CSVEDGPTDTQYF
TGCAGCGTTGAAGATGGCCCCACAGATACGCAGTATTTT
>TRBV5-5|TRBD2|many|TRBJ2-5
CASSLSGRVVETQYF
TGTGCCAGCAGCTTGAGCGGGAGGGTGGTCGAGACCCAGTACTTC
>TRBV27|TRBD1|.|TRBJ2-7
CASLPLTGRNEQYF
TGTGCCAGTTTACCTTTGACAGGGCGAAACGAGCAGTACTTC
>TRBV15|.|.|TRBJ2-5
CATRSGKETQYF
TGTGCCACCAGATCGGGAAAGGAGACCCAGTACTTC
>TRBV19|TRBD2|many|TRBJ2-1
CASSASGGILHEQFF
TGTGCCAGTAGTGCCTCGGGGGGGATCCTCCATGAGCAGTTCTTC
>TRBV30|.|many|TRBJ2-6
CAGRQESSGANVLTF
TGTGCCGGCAGACAGGAAAGCTCTGGGGCCAACGTCCTGACTTTC
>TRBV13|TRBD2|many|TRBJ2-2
CASSLFLGTSGAANTGELFF
TGTGCCAGCAGCTTATTTCTTGGGACTAGCGGGGCCGCGAACACCGGGGAGCTGTTTTTT
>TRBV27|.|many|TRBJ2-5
CASLPSGGAPWGETQYF
TGTGCCAGCCTTCCCTCTGGGGGAGCCCCCTGGGGTGAGACCCAGTACTTC
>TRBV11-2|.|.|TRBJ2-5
CASGWETQYF
TGTGCCAGCGGGTGGGAGACCCAGTACTTC
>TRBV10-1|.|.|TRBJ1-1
CASSELTRDTEAFF
TGCGCCAGCAGTGAGTTGACCAGGGACACTGAAGCTTTCTTT
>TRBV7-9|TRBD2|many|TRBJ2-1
CASSQISGTLYNEQFF
TGTGCCAGCAGCCAAATAAGCGGGACCCTCTACAATGAGCAGTTCTTC
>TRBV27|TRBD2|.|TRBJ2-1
CASSLDPSGKYNEQFF
TGTGCCAGCAGTTTAGACCCTAGCGGGAAATACAATGAGCAGTTCTTC
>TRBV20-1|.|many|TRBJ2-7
CSARARTSALDTYEQYF
TGCAGTGCTAGAGCCAGGACTTCGGCACTGGATACCTACGAGCAGTACTTC
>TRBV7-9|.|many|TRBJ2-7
CASSIERPEQYF
TGTGCCAGCAGCATAGAAAGGCCCGAGCAGTACTTC
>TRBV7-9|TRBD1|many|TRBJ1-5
CASSRGQGGNQPQHF
TGTGCCAGCAGCCGCGGACAGGGTGGCAATCAGCCCCAGCATTTT
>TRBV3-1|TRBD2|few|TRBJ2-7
CASSQQPGLASYEQYF
TGTGCCAGCAGCCAACAACCGGGACTAGCCTCGTACGAGCAGTACTTC
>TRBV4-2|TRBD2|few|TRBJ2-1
CASSRNSPGLAGNEQFF
TGTGCCAGCAGCCGGAACTCACCAGGACTAGCAGGCAATGAGCAGTTCTTC
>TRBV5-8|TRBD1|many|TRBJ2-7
CASSLAGTGRNEQYF
TGTGCCAGCAGCTTGGCCGGGACAGGGCGCAACGAGCAGTACTTC
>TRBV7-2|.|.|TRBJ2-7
CASSLALEQYF
TGTGCCAGCAGTTTAGCTCTCGAGCAGTACTTC
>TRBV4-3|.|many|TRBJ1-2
CASSHSYSPTNGYTF
TGCGCCAGCAGCCATAGTTATAGTCCCACCAATGGCTACACCTTC
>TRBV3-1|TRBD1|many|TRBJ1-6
CASSPRDRFYNSPLHF
TGTGCCAGCAGCCCACGGGACAGGTTTTATAATTCACCCCTCCACTTT
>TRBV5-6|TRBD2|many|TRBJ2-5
CASSFLPLAGGVQETQYF
TGTGCCAGCAGCTTTCTTCCGCTAGCGGGAGGAGTGCAAGAGACCCAGTACTTC
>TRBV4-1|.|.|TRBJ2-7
CASSQEVGPGVGYEQYF
TGCGCCAGCAGCCAAGAAGTGGGTCCGGGGGTGGGCTACGAGCAGTACTTC
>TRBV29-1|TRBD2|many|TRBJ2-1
CSSRRAGEVEQFF
TGCAGCTCCAGGAGGGCGGGAGAGGTTGAGCAGTTCTTC
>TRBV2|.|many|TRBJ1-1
CASSESGANTEAFF
TGTGCCAGCAGTGAATCAGGGGCGAACACTGAAGCTTTCTTT
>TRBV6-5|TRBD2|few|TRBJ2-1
CASLAGRGEQFF
TGTGCCAGCCTAGCGGGACGGGGTGAGCAGTTCTTC
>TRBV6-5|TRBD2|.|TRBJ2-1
CASSRPRAGENEQFF
TGTGCCAGCAGCCGCCCGAGGGCGGGAGAAAATGAGCAGTTCTTC
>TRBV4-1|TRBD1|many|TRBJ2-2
CASGQGAANTGELFF
TGCGCCAGCGGACAGGGGGCTGCGAACACCGGGGAGCTGTTTTTT
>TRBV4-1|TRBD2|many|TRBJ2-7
CASSHGAGLTSYEQYF
TGCGCCAGCAGCCACGGGGCGGGACTAACTTCATACGAGCAGTACTTC
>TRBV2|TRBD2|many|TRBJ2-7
CASSDGAGPYEQYF
TGTGCCAGCAGTGATGGAGCGGGGCCCTACGAGCAGTACTTC
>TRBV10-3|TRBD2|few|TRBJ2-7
CAISDSGRFYEQYF
TGTGCCATCAGTGACAGCGGGAGGTTTTACGAGCAGTACTTC
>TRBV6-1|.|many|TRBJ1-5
CASTTRGGNNQPQHF
TGTGCCAGCACCACAAGGGGGGGTAACAATCAGCCCCAGCATTTT
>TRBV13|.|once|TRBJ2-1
CASSSPYWGSYNEQFF
TGTGCCAGCAGCTCCCCCTACTGGGGCTCCTACAATGAGCAGTTCTTC
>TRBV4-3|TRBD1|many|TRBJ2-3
CASRPGTGFTDTQYF
TGCGCCAGCAGGCCCGGGACAGGATTCACAGATACGCAGTATTTT
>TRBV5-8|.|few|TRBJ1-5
CASSPGWGSSQPQHF
TGTGCCAGCAGCCCAGGATGGGGGTCGAGTCAGCCCCAGCATTTT
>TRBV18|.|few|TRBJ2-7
CASRGLASYEQYF
TGTGCCAGCCGAGGACTGGCCTCCTACGAGCAGTACTTC